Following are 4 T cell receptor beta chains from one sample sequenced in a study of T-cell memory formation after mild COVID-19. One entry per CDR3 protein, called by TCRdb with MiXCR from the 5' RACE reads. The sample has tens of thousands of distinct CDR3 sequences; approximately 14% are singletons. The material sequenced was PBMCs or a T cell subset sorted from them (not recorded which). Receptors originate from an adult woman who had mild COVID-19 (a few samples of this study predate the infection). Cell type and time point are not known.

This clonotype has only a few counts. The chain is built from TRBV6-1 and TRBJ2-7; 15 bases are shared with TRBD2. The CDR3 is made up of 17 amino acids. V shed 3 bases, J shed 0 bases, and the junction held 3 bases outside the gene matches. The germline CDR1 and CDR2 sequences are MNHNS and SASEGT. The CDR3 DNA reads TGTGCCAGCAGTGAGGGACTAGCGGGAGGACCCTCCTACGAGCAGTACTTC. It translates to CASSEGLAGGPSYEQYF.

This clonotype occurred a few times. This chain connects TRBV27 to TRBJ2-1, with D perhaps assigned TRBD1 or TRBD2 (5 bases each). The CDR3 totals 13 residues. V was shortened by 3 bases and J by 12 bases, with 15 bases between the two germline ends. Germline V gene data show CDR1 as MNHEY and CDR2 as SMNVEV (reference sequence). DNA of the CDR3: TGTGCCAGCAGTTTGGGGCCAATGAGGGGGCAGTTCTTC. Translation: CASSLGPMRGQFF.

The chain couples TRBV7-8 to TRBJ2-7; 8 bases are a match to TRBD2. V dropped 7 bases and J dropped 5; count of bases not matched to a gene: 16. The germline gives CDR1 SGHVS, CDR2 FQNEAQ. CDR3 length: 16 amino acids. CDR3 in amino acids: CASTAGRGAGDDEQYF. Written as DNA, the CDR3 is TGTGCCAGCACCGCCGGGAGGGGAGCGGGGGATGACGAGCAGTACTTC.

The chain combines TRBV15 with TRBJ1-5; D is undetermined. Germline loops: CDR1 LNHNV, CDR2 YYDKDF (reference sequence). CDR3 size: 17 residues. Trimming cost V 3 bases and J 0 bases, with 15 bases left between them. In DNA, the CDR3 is TGTGCCACCAGCAGCTCCCACGCAGGTCTTAGCAATCAGCCCCAGCATTTT. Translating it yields CATSSSHAGLSNQPQHF.